A single sample is the source of the 29 T cell receptor beta chains below, sequenced in a study of patients and donors after allogeneic stem cell transplantation. TCRdb analysed the RT-PCR reads with MiXCR anew, one entry per CDR3 protein. This table holds roughly 250,000 distinct CDR3 sequences, 13% to 15% found once. Sequencing used blood, either unsorted or a sorted T cell fraction (not recorded which). The receptors come from a human donor who was either an allogeneic HSCT recipient or a stem cell or donor lymphocyte infusion donor (not recorded which). It is not recorded whose cells these are; they may come from a transplant donor.

This clonotype was seen many times. This chain joins TRBV5-1 and TRBJ1-4; the D gene is possibly TRBD1 (6 bases). The CDR3 has 14 amino acids. Trimming stripped 6 bases from V and 3 bases from J, with 12 bases between. Germline V CDR1 and CDR2: SGHRS, YFSETQ. CDR3 in DNA: TGCGCCAGCAACCAGGGGTACGCTAATGAAAAACTGTTTTTT. It is translated as CASNQGYANEKLFF.

This clonotype came up many times. The chain links TRBV15 to TRBJ1-1, with 11 bases that match TRBD1. J lost 6 bases, V lost 1 base, and 7 bases had no gene match. Germline CDR1 and CDR2: LNHNV and YYDKDF (reference sequence). CDR3 length equals 16 residues. The CDR3 coding sequence is TGTGCCACCAGCAGAGGGGGAGGGACAGGGGGGGCTGAAGCTTTCTTT. This encodes CATSRGGGTGGAEAFF.

This clonotype was found a few times. The V and J genes are TRBV12-3 or TRBV12-4 and TRBJ2-7; TRBD1 aligns across 7 bases. The length of the CDR3 is 13 residues. Unmatched junction bases numbered 5, after V lost 7 bases and J lost 2 bases. Here the CDR3 DNA reads TGTGCCAGCACTCGGGACAGTACCTACGAGCAGTACTTC. This translates into CASTRDSTYEQYF.

This clonotype occurred a few times. The chain carries TRBV6-1 and TRBJ1-2; 7 nucleotides agree with TRBD1. The CDR3 is 15 amino acids. V shed 6 bases, J shed 2 bases, and the junction held 9 bases outside the gene matches. Germline CDR1 reads MNHNS; CDR2 reads SASEGT. DNA for the CDR3: TGTGCCAGCAGGGGCCAGGGGGGAACCAACTATGGCTACACCTTC. It encodes CASRGQGGTNYGYTF.

The chain combines TRBV7-2 with TRBJ2-3; TRBD2 matches 13 bases. With V trimmed by 5 bases and J by 6 bases, 5 bases remained unmatched. The CDR3 consists of 15 residues. CDR1 and CDR2 (germline): SGHTA, FQGNSA. CDR3 in amino acids: CASSIGTSGVDTQYF. The CDR3 DNA reads TGTGCCAGCAGCATCGGGACTAGCGGGGTTGATACGCAGTATTTT.

This clonotype has ten or more counts. The J gene is TRBJ2-5, the V gene TRBV14; D unresolved. Trimming stripped 0 bases from V and 5 bases from J, with 13 bases between. Germline V gives CDR1 SGHDN, CDR2 FVKESK. This CDR3 spans 15 amino acids. In nucleotides, the CDR3 is TGTGCCAGCAGCCAAGATCTAGGAGAGTACGAGACCCAGTACTTC. Protein: CASSQDLGEYETQYF.

This clonotype appeared many times. The chain combines TRBV5-1 with TRBJ2-5, with TRBD1 as a possible D gene (6 bases). Germline lookup yields CDR1 SGHRS and CDR2 YFSETQ. The CDR3 has 13 residues. Trimming took 4 bases from V and 5 from J, leaving 12 bases between them. The DNA of the CDR3 is TGCGCCAGCAGCCTACAGGGCCAGGAGACCCAGTACTTC. Its protein product is CASSLQGQETQYF.

This chain connects TRBV7-6 to TRBJ2-2; D not certain. Trimming cost V 1 base and J 0 bases, with 6 bases left between them. Germline-derived CDR1 and CDR2 are SGHVS and FNYEAQ. The CDR3 extends over 15 amino acids. The CDR3 DNA reads as TGTGCCAGCAGCTTAGTGCCCGCGAACACCGGGGAGCTGTTTTTT. Translated, it gives CASSLVPANTGELFF.

This clonotype has ten or more counts. The V call is TRBV29-1, the J call TRBJ1-1; D remains unclear. This CDR3 has 10 residues. The V end was cut by 7 bases, the J end by 6 bases, with 9 bases between. Germline V gene data show CDR1 as SQVTM and CDR2 as ANQGSEA. The CDR3 is CSASAAEAFF. CDR3 nucleotides: TGCAGCGCCTCGGCCGCTGAAGCTTTCTTT.

This clonotype was counted only a few times. The chain couples TRBV9 to TRBJ2-5; 9 bases are shared with TRBD2. The length of the CDR3 is 14 residues. Germline V gene lookup returns CDR1 SGDLS and CDR2 YYNGEE. V shed 0 bases and J 5 bases; nucleotides not matched to a gene: 2. CDR3 amino acids: CASSVVAGGETQYF. In DNA, the CDR3 is TGTGCCAGCAGCGTAGTTGCGGGAGGGGAGACCCAGTACTTC.

This clonotype was found many times. The chain combines TRBV12-3 or TRBV12-4 with TRBJ1-5; unclear D gene. CDR3 length: 12 amino acids. The V gene lost 6 bases and the J gene lost 6 bases, with 9 bases spanning the gap. CDR3 residues: CASRVESQPQHF. For the CDR3, the DNA is TGTGCCAGCAGGGTTGAATCTCAGCCCCAGCATTTT.

This clonotype occurred a few times. The gene calls are TRBV12-3 or TRBV12-4 and TRBJ2-3, with D possibly TRBD2 on 6 matching bases. The CDR3 length is 14 residues. Trimming pared 5 bases from V and 5 bases from J, leaving 14 bases between. The chain's CDR3 is CASSMTSIIDTQYF. The CDR3 nucleotides read TGTGCCAGCAGTATGACTAGTATAATAGATACGCAGTATTTT.

This rearrangement joins TRBV2 to TRBJ2-6, with 7 bases lining up with TRBD2. CDR1 is SNHLY and CDR2 is FYNNEI in the germline V gene. The CDR3 length is 17 residues. J gave up 0 bases and V 4 bases, and 6 bases lay outside the gene matches. CDR3: CASSGGGDYSGANVLTF. In DNA form, the CDR3 reads TGTGCCAGCAGTGGGGGAGGGGACTACTCTGGGGCCAACGTCCTGACTTTC.

The chain recombines TRBV19 with TRBJ2-7, with D unclear. CDR3 length: 14 residues. Germline values: CDR1 LNHDA, CDR2 SQIVND (reference sequence). Trimming stripped 0 bases from V and 3 bases from J, with 9 bases between. CDR3 amino acids: CASSIDGYGYEQYF. In DNA form, the CDR3 reads TGTGCCAGTAGTATAGATGGTTACGGCTACGAGCAGTACTTC.

This clonotype was counted ten times or more. V usage is TRBV18 and J usage is TRBJ2-7; weak D call: TRBD1 (6 bases). CDR1 is KGHSH and CDR2 is LQKENI in the germline V gene. The CDR3 is 13 amino acids. Trimming removed 3 bases from V and 3 bases from J, with 9 bases in between. The CDR3 loop reads CASSPPDSYEQYF. CDR3 sequence (DNA): TGTGCCAGCTCACCTCCGGACAGCTACGAGCAGTACTTC. The complete variable domain, with remaining parts taken from reference TRBV18 and TRBJ2-7, reads NAGVMQNPRHLVRRRGQEARLRCSPMKGHSHVYWYRQLPEEGLKFMVYLQKENIIDESGMPKERFSAEFPKEGPSILRIQQVVRGDSAAYFCASSPPDSYEQYFGPGTRLTVT.

This clonotype was seen just once. The rearrangement uses TRBV9 and TRBJ2-1; 7 bases are shared with TRBD1. The CDR3 sequence is 14 residues long. V was clipped by 0 bases and J by 5 bases; unmatched bases: 2. Per the germline V gene, CDR1 is SGDLS and CDR2 is YYNGEE. The CDR3 bases are TGTGCCAGCAGCGTAGGACAGGGCCACAATGAGCAGTTCTTC. It encodes CASSVGQGHNEQFF.

This chain connects TRBV12-3 or TRBV12-4 to TRBJ2-7; no firm D call. The CDR3 is 14 residues long. With 3 bases removed from V and 3 bases from J, the gap between germline ends came to 12 bases. The CDR3 DNA sequence: TGTGCCAGCAGTTTTGGGCATCTCAACTACGAGCAGTACTTC. As protein: CASSFGHLNYEQYF.

The chain couples TRBV7-2 to TRBJ1-5, with 7 bases that match TRBD1. The CDR3 is made up of 15 amino acids. J lost 6 bases, V lost 2 bases, and 7 bases had no gene match. CDR1 is SGHTA, CDR2 FQGNSA, per germline. In DNA form, the CDR3 reads TGTGCCAGCAGCTTAAGGGCGCAGGGGGGTCAGCCCCAGCATTTT. Its translation is CASSLRAQGGQPQHF.

The CDR3 nucleotides read TGTGCCAGCAGTTACGGGGACAGCACCTACGAGCAGTACTTC. Translated, it gives CASSYGDSTYEQYF. The chain carries TRBV6-2 or TRBV6-3 and TRBJ2-7; 7 bases are a match to TRBD1. V lost 2 bases, J lost 2 bases, and 3 bases stayed unmatched. The CDR3 is 14 amino acids. Germline V lookup: CDR1 MNHEY, CDR2 SVGEGT.

This clonotype was observed a handful of times. The V call is TRBV12-3 or TRBV12-4, the J call TRBJ2-3; perhaps D is TRBD1 or TRBD2 (5 bases each). Trimming cost V 5 bases and J 6 bases, with 12 bases left between them. CDR3 size: 13 residues. This chain's CDR3 is CASSRYEGDTQYF. CDR3 DNA: TGTGCCAGCAGTCGTTACGAGGGGGATACGCAGTATTTT.

This clonotype came up many times. The chain has TRBV10-3 and TRBJ1-1, with D perhaps matching TRBD1 (6 bases). The germline CDR1 and CDR2 sequences are ENHRY and SYGVKD. Trimming removed 6 bases at V and 7 bases at J, with 9 bases between. The CDR3 consists of 11 residues. As DNA, the CDR3 is TGTGCCATCAGGGACAGTCATGAAGCTTTCTTT. Its protein product is CAIRDSHEAFF.

This clonotype has just a few counts. The chain links TRBV7-2 to TRBJ2-1; D remains ambiguous. V shed 0 bases and J shed 8 bases, with 8 bases lying between them. CDR1 is SGHTA, CDR2 FQGNSA, per germline. The CDR3 is 13 amino acids. The CDR3 bases are TGTGCCAGCAGCTTAGCGGGTTCCCATGAGCAGTTCTTC. Translating gives CASSLAGSHEQFF.

This clonotype was seen many times. J is TRBJ1-2 and V is TRBV29-1; D is uncertain. This CDR3 region has 11 residues. Per germline, CDR1 SQVTM and CDR2 ANQGSEA. The germline V and J ends were trimmed by 4 bases and 0 bases, with 3 bases remaining between them. CDR3 sequence (DNA): TGCAGCGTTGCGGCTAACTATGGCTACACCTTC. Translation gives CSVAANYGYTF. Using reference TRBV29-1 and TRBJ1-2 for the parts outside the CDR3, the full variable domain is SAVISQKPSRDICQRGTSLTIQCQVDSQVTMMFWYRQQPGQSLTLIATANQGSEATYESGFVIDKFPISRPNLTFSTLTVSNMSPEDSSIYLCSVAANYGYTFGSGTRLTVV.

The chain links TRBV6-1 to TRBJ1-2, with a tentative D call TRBD1 (6 bases). In germline, CDR1 is MNHNS, CDR2 SASEGT. With 11 bases removed from V and 2 bases from J, the gap between germline ends came to 18 bases. This CDR3 comprises 14 residues. CDR3 sequence (DNA): TGTGCCGTCCGAGGGGGGGGAGTGAACTATGGCTACACCTTC. It yields the protein CAVRGGGVNYGYTF.

This clonotype appeared a few times. V and J are TRBV20-1 and TRBJ2-7, with D perhaps matching TRBD2 (5 bases). The V end was cut by 5 bases, the J end by 4 bases, with 12 bases between. This CDR3 comprises 12 residues. The germline V gene encodes CDR1 DFQATT and CDR2 SNEGSKA (reference sequence). CDR3 residues: CSASNRRYEQYF. In DNA form, the CDR3 reads TGCAGTGCTTCAAACCGGAGGTACGAGCAGTACTTC.

The chain links TRBV5-6 to TRBJ2-7; D not certain. The germline gives CDR1 SGHDT, CDR2 YYEEEE. The V gene lost 5 bases and the J gene lost 4 bases, with 13 bases spanning the gap. The CDR3 has 13 amino acids. The CDR3 sequence is CASSDDRSYEQYF. Written as DNA, the CDR3 is TGTGCCAGCAGTGACGATAGGAGTTACGAGCAGTACTTC.

This clonotype showed up just a few times. The chain carries TRBV7-6 and TRBJ2-3; TRBD2 is a possible D gene (5 bases). V shed 5 bases and J shed 2 bases, with 14 bases lying between them. CDR1 and CDR2 (germline): SGHVS, FNYEAQ. This CDR3 has 15 amino acids. The CDR3 DNA reads TGTGCCAGCAGCCCAGTTGGACTTACCACAGATACGCAGTATTTT. This gives the protein CASSPVGLTTDTQYF.

This clonotype was recorded a few times. The V and J genes are TRBV5-1 and TRBJ1-6; a weak D match, TRBD1 (5 bases). Germline-derived CDR1 and CDR2 are SGHRS and YFSETQ. The CDR3 runs to 15 residues. V lost 4 bases and J lost 5, with 13 bases in between. CDR3 bases: TGCGCCAGCAGCCCCGTGACAGTTAATAATTCACCCCTCCACTTT. As protein: CASSPVTVNNSPLHF.

The chain joins TRBV12-3 or TRBV12-4 to TRBJ2-2; a weak D match, TRBD1 (5 bases). CDR3 size: 16 residues. Trimming pared 2 bases from V and 6 bases from J, leaving 16 bases between. The CDR3 DNA reads TGTGCCAGCAGTTTATCTTCAGGGTTTAGTGCCGGGGAGCTGTTTTTT. This sequence encodes CASSLSSGFSAGELFF.